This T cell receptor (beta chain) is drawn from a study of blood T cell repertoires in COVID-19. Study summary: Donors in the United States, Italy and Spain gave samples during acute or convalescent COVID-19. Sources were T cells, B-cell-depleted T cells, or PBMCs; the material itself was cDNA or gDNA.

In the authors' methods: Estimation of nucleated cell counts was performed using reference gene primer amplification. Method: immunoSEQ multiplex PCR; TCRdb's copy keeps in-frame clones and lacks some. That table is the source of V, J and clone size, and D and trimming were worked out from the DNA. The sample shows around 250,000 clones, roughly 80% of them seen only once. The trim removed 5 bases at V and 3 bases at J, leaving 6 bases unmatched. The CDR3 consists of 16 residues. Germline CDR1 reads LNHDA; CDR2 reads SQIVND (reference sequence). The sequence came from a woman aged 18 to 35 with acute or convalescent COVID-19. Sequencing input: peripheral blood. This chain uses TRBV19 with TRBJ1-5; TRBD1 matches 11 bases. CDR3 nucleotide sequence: TGTGCCAGTAGTCCGCGGACAGGGGGCGTCAATCAGCCCCAGCATTTT. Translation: CASSPRTGGVNQPQHF.